This T cell receptor (beta chain) was captured by sequencing in a study of early T cells in non-severe SARS-CoV-2 infection (dated by TCRdb to the early 2020s). For the study in its entirety: Because TCR sequencing was done on bulk RNA from unsorted whole blood, the alpha and beta chains could not be paired. The investigation overall reported the following: VDJdb matching was skewed toward anti-spike CD8 responses, so virus-specific expansions were likely underestimated and private and CD4 specificities were missed.

Set within a cohort of healthcare workers in London, UK, this nested case-control study involved weekly PCR testing of nasopharyngeal swabs along with blood sampling. Healthcare workers were recruited during the week of the UK lockdown, between 23 and 31 March 2020, and followed weekly for up to roughly 15 weeks. Libraries were built with 5' RACE. Sequencing took place on a NextSeq 500. The TCR library protocol attached unique molecular identifiers to individual cDNA molecules to correct for sequencing error and PCR bias. TCR alpha and beta chains were both sequenced, and the abundances of alpha and beta sequences in each sample were closely correlated with each other. The study's processing was this. Decombinator V4 was used to annotate TCR sequences for V gene, J gene and CDR3. Expanded TCRs were defined as changing significantly between any two time points under a Poisson model with p below 0.0001. TCR abundances were normalised to the total number of TCRs sequenced per sample and expressed as counts per million. A search of VDJdb, accessed on 1 November 2021, was run for TCRs annotated to CMV, EBV and SARS-CoV-2, with TCRs annotated for multiple antigens excluded. TCRdb's own reprocessing of the public reads used fastp at Q25 and MiXCR and kept productive beta chains. Duplicate CDR3 protein sequences are folded into a single record with the most common DNA and genes. For this entry, the V and J calls and clone size follow TCRdb and not the study's own pipeline. This sample gives about 83,000 distinct CDR3 sequences in total; around 15% of them show up just once. Of the sample, about 1.4% is held by the ten largest clones.

This clonotype was detected ten times or more. The antigen it binds to is not known. The record has no base qualities; no much larger clone is one base away. Sequencing was performed on whole blood. The source of this sequence is an adult who was a healthcare worker with PCR-confirmed SARS-CoV-2 infection or an uninfected control (not recorded which).

The nucleotides read TGTGCCAGCAGTCCCCCCATCGAGTCCGAAGCTTTCTTT. The encoded protein is CASSPPIESEAFF. This receptor chain uses TRBV6-6 and TRBJ1-1; the D gene assignment is ambiguous. The CDR3 runs 13 amino acids, cysteine and phenylalanine included. Just CDR3 DNA is preserved here, 39 bases in frame from base 1. Based on the germline V gene (reference sequence), the CDR1 and CDR2 sequences are MNHNY and SVGAGI. Relative to germline, V is 5 bases shorter and J is 8 bases shorter, with 15 bases between their ends.